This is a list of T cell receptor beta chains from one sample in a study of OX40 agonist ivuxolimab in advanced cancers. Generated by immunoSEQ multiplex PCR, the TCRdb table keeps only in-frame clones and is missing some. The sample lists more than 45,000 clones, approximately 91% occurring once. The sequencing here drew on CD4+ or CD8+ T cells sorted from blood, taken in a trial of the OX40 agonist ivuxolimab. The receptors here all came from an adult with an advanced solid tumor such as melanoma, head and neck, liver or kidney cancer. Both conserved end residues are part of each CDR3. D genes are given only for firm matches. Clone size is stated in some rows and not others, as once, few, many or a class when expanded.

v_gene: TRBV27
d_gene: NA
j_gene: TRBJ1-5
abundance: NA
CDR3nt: TGTGCCAGCAGTTCGCGGCATAGCAATCAGCCCCAGCATTTT
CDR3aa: CASSSRHSNQPQHF

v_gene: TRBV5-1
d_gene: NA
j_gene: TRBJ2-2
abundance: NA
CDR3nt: TGCGCCAGCAGCTTGGTTGGGGACCCCGGGGAGCTGTTTTTT
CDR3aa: CASSLVGDPGELFF

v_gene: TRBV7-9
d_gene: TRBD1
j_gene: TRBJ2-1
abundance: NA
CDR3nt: TGTGCCAGCAGCTCCTGGGGGACAGACAATGAGCAGTTCTTC
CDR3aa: CASSSWGTDNEQFF

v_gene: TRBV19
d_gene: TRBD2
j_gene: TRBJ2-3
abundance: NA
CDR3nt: TGTGCCAGTACTGGGACTAGCGGGGGTTCCCCGCAGTATTTT
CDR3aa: CASTGTSGGSPQYF

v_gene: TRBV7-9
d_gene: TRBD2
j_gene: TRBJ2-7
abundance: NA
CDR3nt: TGTGCCAGCAGCTTTAGCGGGAACTCCTACGAGCAGTACTTC
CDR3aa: CASSFSGNSYEQYF

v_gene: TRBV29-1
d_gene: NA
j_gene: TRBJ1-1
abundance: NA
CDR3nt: TGCAGCGCGAAAGAGGGGGTCAGCACTGAAGCTTTCTTT
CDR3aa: CSAKEGVSTEAFF

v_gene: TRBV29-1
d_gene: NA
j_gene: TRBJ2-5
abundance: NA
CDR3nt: TGCAGCCCCACGGGGGAGTTAGAGACCCAGTACTTC
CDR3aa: CSPTGELETQYF

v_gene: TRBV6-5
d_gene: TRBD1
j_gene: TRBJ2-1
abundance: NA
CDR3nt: TGTGCCAGCAAGAGGGACAGTTTCAATGAGCAGTTCTTC
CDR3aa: CASKRDSFNEQFF

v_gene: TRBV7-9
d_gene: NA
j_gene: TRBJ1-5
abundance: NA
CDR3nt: TGTGCCAGCAGTCCCCCCGGAGGGGCAAATCAGCCCCAGCATTTT
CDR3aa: CASSPPGGANQPQHF

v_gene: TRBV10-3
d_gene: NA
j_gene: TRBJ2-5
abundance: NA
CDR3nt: TGTGCCATCAGTGACCCGGAGAGGGGCCAAGAGACCCAGTACTTC
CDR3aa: CAISDPERGQETQYF

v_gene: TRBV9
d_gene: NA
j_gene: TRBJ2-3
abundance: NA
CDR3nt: TGTGCCAGCAGCGCTATTTCGGAGCCTAGCACAGATACGCAGTATTTT
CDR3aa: CASSAISEPSTDTQYF

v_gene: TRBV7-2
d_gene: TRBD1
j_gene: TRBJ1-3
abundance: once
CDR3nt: TGTGCCAGCAGCCGTACTGGACAGGGGAGAAACACCATATATTTT
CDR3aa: CASSRTGQGRNTIYF

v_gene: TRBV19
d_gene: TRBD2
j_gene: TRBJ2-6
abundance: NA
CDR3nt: TGTGCCACCAGGGGACTAGCGGGGCTCGGGGCCAACGTCCTGACTTTC
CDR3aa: CATRGLAGLGANVLTF